The present entry profiles one T cell receptor beta chain with its context. The data originate from a study of blood T cell repertoires in COVID-19. The wider study: The samples span acute and convalescent COVID-19 from the United States, Italy and Spain. T cells, B-cell-depleted T cells, or PBMCs supplied cDNA or gDNA.

V shed 2 bases and J 6 bases; nucleotides not matched to a gene: 5. This CDR3 region has 14 residues. Germline CDR1 reads KGHSH; CDR2 reads LQKENI. Across 24 US areas, participants ranged in age from about 18 to 90 years. The table came from immunoSEQ multiplex PCR; TCRdb's copy has only in-frame clones and leaves some out. The table has hundreds of thousands of clones, 80% to 90% seen once. The receptor comes from a man in his late teens or twenties who had recovered from COVID-19. The chain recombines TRBV18 with TRBJ2-5; 8 bases fit TRBD1. The sample comprised PBMCs or T cells enriched from blood (not recorded which). The chain's CDR3 is CASSPAGGAKTQYF. Here the CDR3 DNA reads TGTGCCAGCTCACCAGCAGGGGGCGCGAAGACCCAGTACTTC.